The present T cell receptor beta chain was sequenced within a study of regulatory T cells in long-lasting Graves disease (dated by TCRdb to the early 2020s). Study-wide context: Persistent Graves' disease meant more than 5 years of antithyroid drug treatment with TSH receptor autoantibodies that stayed positive. Peripheral blood TCR sequencing and RNA sequencing compared persistent Graves' disease patients with newly diagnosed Graves' disease patients. The study was registered as a clinical trial and conducted in China. A total of around 35 samples underwent TCR sequencing: around 13 from persistent and approximately 20 from newly diagnosed Graves' disease patients. Antithyroid drugs had been taken for approximately ten years on average by persistent Graves' disease patients in the clinical cohort.

Library generation was performed with multiplex PCR. Instrument used: Illumina HiSeq 4000. iRepertoire HTBI primers and Arm-PCR amplification of CDR3 regions were used to construct TCR beta libraries. PCR products were gel purified before sequencing. The published analysis was carried out like this. Across samples, around 58 TRBV and 13 to 15 TRBJ segments were identified and used for gene usage analysis of CDR3 amino acid clonotypes. Filtered high-quality paired reads were merged into contigs using COPE and FqMerger. BLAST was used to align contigs to IMGT TRBV, TRBD and TRBJ reference genes, and CDR3 was defined according to IMGT. Highly expanded clones were defined as clonotypes with a frequency above 0.1%. Shannon entropy was used to measure repertoire diversity, and the Gini coefficient was used to measure V-J evenness. A clonotype found in more than one individual was treated as public. The raw public data were reprocessed by TCRdb itself: fastp quality trimming at Q25, MiXCR clonotype calling, in-frame beta chains only. Merged by CDR3 protein, the rows form single entries marked with the most common genes and DNA. Clone size and V and J calls follow TCRdb, not the original study. In this sample the table shows 400,000 to 500,000 distinct CDR3 sequences, about 22% of which occur a single time. Over 10% of the sample comes from the top ten.

The sample's time point, from its label and the paper: persistent/refractory GD, antithyroid drugs over 5 years with positive TRAb. For both TCR sequencing and RNA sequencing, RNA was extracted from PBMCs using TRIzol. The diagnosis of Graves' disease was made according to American Thyroid Association guidelines. Recruitment of patients was carried out at an endocrinology department in Xi'an, China. Each patient gave 8.5 to 9.5 milliliters of peripheral blood, collected in an EDTA anticoagulant tube. Ficoll Paque Plus density gradient separation was used to isolate PBMCs, and no further T cell sorting was done. An Agilent 2100 Bioanalyzer and agarose gel were used to check RNA quality, and a NanoDrop 2000 was used to measure RNA concentration. What the work shows at the level of the full study, not this receptor alone: The small sample size was acknowledged by the authors as a limitation that may reduce accuracy. Patients with persistent disease shared more public clonotypes (around 2,700) than newly diagnosed patients did (966). Peripheral blood alone was examined, since thyroid tissue, which constituted the primary lesion, could not be accessed. Persistent Graves' disease patients showed lower TCR Shannon entropy and fewer highly expanded clones than newly diagnosed patients, suggesting clonal expansion. Persistent disease showed preferential use of TRBV28, TRBJ1-2 and TRBJ2-5, whereas newly diagnosed disease favored TRBV20-1 and TRBJ2-1. Sequencing and analysis were restricted to the TCR beta chain.

Taken from cysteine to phenylalanine, the CDR3 has 14 residues. Kept here is only the CDR3 DNA, which spans 42 bases and is read in frame from base 1. Based on the germline V gene, the CDR1 and CDR2 sequences are SGHTA and FQGNSA. As for this clonotype: What this receptor recognizes is not known. Mismatch with germline at one junction end may stem from a read error.

The chain couples TRBV7-2 to TRBJ1-2; a confident D gene designation cannot be given. The material was peripheral blood mononuclear cells (PBMCs), obtained when the disease was refractory, from a patient treated with antithyroid drugs. This TCR was recovered from a female donor with Graves disease. CDR3 region: CASSQEANNYGYTF. The DNA sequence follows: TGCGCCAGCAGCCAAGAGGCCAATAACTATGGCTACACCTTC.